This T cell receptor beta chain was identified in a study of identical twins. Whole-study results and caveats: Less excess twin sharing appeared in beta out-of-frame sequences. Not following the same donors, the study drew its conclusions from cross-sectional statistical analysis.

V was trimmed by 10 bases and J by 0 bases, leaving 10 bases between them. The germline CDR1 and CDR2 sequences are MNHNS and SASEGT. The CDR3 has 12 residues. TCRdb used MiXCR to reprocess the 5' RACE reads, holding one entry per CDR3 protein. The sample has hundreds of thousands of distinct CDR3 sequences; around 7.4% are singletons. About this clonotype itself: The antigen is undetermined.

These data were also reused for a study on yellow fever vaccine responses in identical twins.

Material: PBMCs. This receptor was obtained from a woman younger than 30 in good health. This chain uses TRBV6-1 with TRBJ2-7; D remains unclear. The CDR3 loop is CATRSVSYEQYF. The CDR3 DNA is TGTGCCACCCGGAGCGTCTCCTACGAGCAGTACTTC.